A selection of T cell receptor beta chains follows, all from one sample in a study of T-cell memory formation after mild COVID-19. Via MiXCR, TCRdb re-called the 5' RACE reads, giving one row per CDR3 protein. The sample shows hundreds of thousands of distinct CDR3 sequences, 25% to 30% of them seen only once. Sequencing was carried out using PBMCs or a T cell subset sorted from them (not recorded which). These receptors all stem from an adult woman who had mild COVID-19 (a few samples of this study predate the infection). Cell type and time point are not known. CDR3s include the opening cysteine and the closing phenylalanine or tryptophan. A D gene is named only where the DNA matches it firmly. Clone sizes are given selectively: once, few, many, or a class where the clone is expanded.

D gene	V gene	J gene	clone size	CDR3 DNA	CDR3 protein
.	TRBV20-1	TRBJ1-5	few	TGCAGTGCTTCTCTCAGAGGGTTATTAAGCAATCAGCCCCAGCATTTT	CSASLRGLLSNQPQHF
TRBD1	TRBV5-1	TRBJ2-5	.	TGCGCCAGCAGCTTGGAGGGGGCAGAGACCCAGTACTTC	CASSLEGAETQYF
.	TRBV9	TRBJ2-5	.	TGTGCCAGCAGCGTAGGGACAGTTAGAGAGACCCAGTACTTC	CASSVGTVRETQYF
TRBD1	TRBV5-1	TRBJ2-2	.	TGCGCCAGCAGCTCAATATTCCGGGACAGGGGTGGTGGCACCGGGGAGCTGTTTTTT	CASSSIFRDRGGGTGELFF
TRBD1	TRBV5-1	TRBJ1-5	few	TGCGCCAGCAGCTTGTTGGCAGGGGGGCAGCCCCAGCATTTT	CASSLLAGGQPQHF
.	TRBV4-1	TRBJ1-6	few	TGCGCCAGCAGCCAAGAGAGGAATTCACCCCTCCACTTT	CASSQERNSPLHF
TRBD2	TRBV20-1	TRBJ2-2	.	TGCAGTGCTAGTCCCAGCGGGAGGGGTGTTGGGGAGCTGTTTTTT	CSASPSGRGVGELFF
.	TRBV25-1	TRBJ2-1	many	TGTGCCAGCGCGGCGGGGACCTACAATGAGCAGTTCTTC	CASAAGTYNEQFF
.	TRBV12-3/TRBV12-4	TRBJ2-7	few	TGTGCCACCTCCATCCGGCCGGGCTACGAGCAGTACTTC	CATSIRPGYEQYF
.	TRBV5-5	TRBJ2-5	.	TGTGCCAGCAGCTTGGGGTTTGCGGTTGGAAGGGAGACCCAGTACTTC	CASSLGFAVGRETQYF
.	TRBV20-1	TRBJ1-5	.	TGCAGTGCTCCCTCGGGACATAGCAATCAGCCCCAGCATTTT	CSAPSGHSNQPQHF